This TCR beta chain was identified during a study of blood T cell repertoires in COVID-19. As for the study in general: Acute and convalescent COVID-19 samples came from the United States, Italy and Spain.

Trimming removed 0 bases at V and 6 bases at J, with 10 bases between. Germline values: CDR1 SGHDT, CDR2 YYEEEE. There are 15 residues in the CDR3. The method was immunoSEQ multiplex PCR; TCRdb's version includes in-frame clones alone and lacks a portion of them. The sample shows under 550,000 clones, about 90% of them seen only once. Only one count was recorded for this clone. The sample was peripheral blood. This chain links TRBV5-6 with TRBJ1-6; D is unclear. This receptor was taken from a man aged 18 to 29 with COVID-19, enrolled during active disease. DNA of the CDR3: TGTGCCAGCAGCTTGGAGCCGTTGAGTAATTCACCCCTCCACTTT. Translating gives CASSLEPLSNSPLHF.